The 17 T cell receptor beta chains presented below share a single source sample, sequenced in a study of monozygotic twins with inflammatory bowel disease. TCRdb re-called the 5' RACE reads; every CDR3 protein appears as one record, without DNA. This listing includes 170,000 or so distinct CDR3 sequences. Sequencing was done on a sample of blood. The receptors stem from a human donor with ulcerative colitis or Crohn's disease, or a healthy co-twin of an affected twin (not recorded which).

The genes are TRBV13 and TRBJ1-4. Germline V gene data show CDR1 as PRHDT and CDR2 as FYEKMQ (reference sequence). The CDR3 extends over 12 amino acids. The CDR3 loop is CASSYQGGRLFF.

V gene TRBV5-5 combines with J gene TRBJ1-5. Germline CDR1 reads SGHKS; CDR2 reads YYEKEE (reference sequence). The CDR3 runs 15 residues. The CDR3 reads CASSSSFSSNQPQHF.

This chain uses TRBV4-3 with TRBJ2-1; TCRdb's D call, TRBD2, is unchecked because there is no DNA. The CDR3 covers 18 residues. The V gene's germline CDR1 is LGHNA and CDR2 YSLEER. The CDR3 loop is CASSQVGWRTSSYNEQFF.

The chain combines TRBV30 with TRBJ1-4. CDR3 length: 14 residues. Germline V lookup: CDR1 GTSNPN, CDR2 SVGIG (reference sequence). The CDR3 region is CAWSVRGGHEKLFF.

The rearrangement links TRBV6-5 to TRBJ1-1; TCRdb selects TRBD1, and the lack of DNA leaves this call unchecked. Looked up from germline, CDR1 is MNHEY and CDR2 is SVGAGI. The CDR3 sequence is 15 residues long. The CDR3 sequence is CASSSLSGSYTEAFF.

The rearrangement links TRBV7-2 to TRBJ1-2; TCRdb's D call of TRBD1 is untestable without DNA. The CDR3 sequence is 14 residues long. Germline-derived CDR1 and CDR2 are SGHTA and FQGNSA. The CDR3: CASSLSRDRVDYTF. The full variable domain, completed using reference TRBV7-2 and TRBJ1-2, is GAGVSQSPSNKVTEKGKDVELRCDPISGHTALYWYRQSLGQGLEFLIYFQGNSAPDKSGLPSDRFSAERTGGSVSTLTIQRTQQEDSAVYLCASSLSRDRVDYTFGSGTRLTVV.

The V and J genes are TRBV5-4 and TRBJ1-2; TCRdb's assignment of TRBD1 cannot be checked, as there is no DNA. Germline V gene data show CDR1 as SGHNT and CDR2 as YYREEE (reference sequence). The CDR3 is 16 amino acids. CDR3 sequence reads: CASSADPTGGGYGYTF.

The chain carries TRBV20-1 and TRBJ2-7; TCRdb indicates TRBD1, and absent DNA this call remains unverified. Germline V gene lookup returns CDR1 DFQATT and CDR2 SNEGSKA (reference sequence). The CDR3 extends over 14 amino acids. The CDR3 is CSAREGGSSYEQYF.

This chain joins TRBV14 and TRBJ2-1. The germline CDR1 and CDR2 sequences are SGHDN and FVKESK. There are 15 residues in the CDR3. This chain's CDR3 is CASSPKGGSDNEQFF.

This rearrangement joins TRBV28 to TRBJ1-2. The CDR3 has 12 amino acids. The V gene's germline CDR1 is MDHEN and CDR2 SYDVKM. The CDR3 spells CATYEARYGYTF.

V is TRBV5-1 and J is TRBJ2-3; checking the TCRdb D call of TRBD2 is not possible without DNA. The CDR3 sequence is 16 residues long. Germline CDR1 and CDR2: SGHRS and YFSETQ. CDR3: CASSKGLAQSTDTQYF.

The chain links TRBV5-5 to TRBJ2-7; without DNA, the TCRdb call of TRBD1 cannot be checked. The CDR3 runs to 14 residues. Germline V gives CDR1 SGHKS, CDR2 YYEKEE (reference sequence). The CDR3 is CASSPRQRTYEQYF.

The chain links TRBV12-3 or TRBV12-4 to TRBJ1-1; with no DNA, the TCRdb D assignment of TRBD1 cannot be verified. The CDR3 has 15 amino acids. The CDR3 sequence: CASSAGWQGNTEAFF.

The chain is built from TRBV28 and TRBJ2-5; the D call from TCRdb, TRBD1, cannot be confirmed without DNA. The CDR3 is 16 amino acids. In germline, CDR1 is MDHEN, CDR2 SYDVKM. The chain's CDR3 is CASSSSRDRRAETQYF.

The chain employs TRBV5-1 and TRBJ1-1; the D call of TRBD1 rests on TCRdb alone, since no DNA is present to check it. CDR3 length: 14 amino acids. Germline CDR1 is SGHRS and CDR2 is YFSETQ. Here the CDR3 reads CASSLFGGSTEAFF.

The chain links TRBV28 to TRBJ2-3. Germline V gene sequence: CDR1 MDHEN, CDR2 SYDVKM. The CDR3 is 14 residues long. The CDR3 region is CASSLTLGADTQYF.

The chain links TRBV27 to TRBJ2-7; TCRdb's D call of TRBD2 is untestable without DNA. The germline V gene encodes CDR1 MNHEY and CDR2 SMNVEV (reference sequence). The length of the CDR3 is 13 residues. CDR3 region: CASSSRRKFEQYF.